The sequence of this T cell receptor (beta chain) was determined in a study of Ad26.COV2.S vaccination and SARS-CoV-2 variants. As for the study in general: Donor got 5x10^10 or 1x10^11 viral particles of Ad26.COV2.S.

In regard to this clone: The antigen is not known.

Measured with immunoSEQ multiplex PCR; TCRdb has only the in-frame clones, and not every one. Of under 300,000 clones listed, around 85% are singletons. Findings and limits, study-wide: Reportedly, spike-specific CD8+ and CD4+ T cell responses achieved substantial breadth once vaccination had taken place.

Sample treatment: over 15 received Ad26.COV2.S at low or high dose, single or two shots; several received placebo; per-sample allocation not given. It was on day 63 after the first vaccine or placebo injection that samples were taken. Boston hosted the donor, who was an adult aged 18-55 years. What was given as vaccine was an Ad26 vector encoding Wuhan-strain SARS-CoV-2 spike. The CDR3 runs to 16 residues. The V segment lost 2 bases and the J segment 0 bases; nucleotides outside the gene matches: 6. Germline values: CDR1 LGHNA, CDR2 YSLEER. Sequenced material: peripheral blood, taken in a trial of Ad26.COV2.S vaccine versus placebo. The clonotype originates from a person between 18 and 65 years old who received the Ad26.COV2.S COVID-19 vaccine or a placebo. The chain has TRBV4-3 and TRBJ2-5; TRBD1 matches at 7 bases. The CDR3 DNA reads TGCGCCAGCAGCCAACGACCGGGACAGTACCAAGAGACCCAGTACTTC. This sequence encodes CASSQRPGQYQETQYF.